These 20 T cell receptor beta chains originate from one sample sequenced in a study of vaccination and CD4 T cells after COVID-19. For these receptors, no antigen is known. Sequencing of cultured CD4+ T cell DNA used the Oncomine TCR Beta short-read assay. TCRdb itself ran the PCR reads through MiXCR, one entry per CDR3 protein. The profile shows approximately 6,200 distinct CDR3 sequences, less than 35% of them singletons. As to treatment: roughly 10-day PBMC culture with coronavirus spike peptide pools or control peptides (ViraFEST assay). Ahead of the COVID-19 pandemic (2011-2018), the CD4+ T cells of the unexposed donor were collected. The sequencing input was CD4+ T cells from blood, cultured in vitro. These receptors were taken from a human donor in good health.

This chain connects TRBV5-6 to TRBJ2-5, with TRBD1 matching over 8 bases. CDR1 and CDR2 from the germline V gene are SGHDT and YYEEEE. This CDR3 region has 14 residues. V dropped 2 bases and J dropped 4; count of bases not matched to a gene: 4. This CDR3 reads CASSFQGAGETQYF. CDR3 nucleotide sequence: TGTGCCAGCAGCTTCCAGGGGGCAGGAGAGACCCAGTACTTC.

DNA for the CDR3: TGTGCCAGCTCACCGGAACTAGCGGTGTCCTACGAGCAGTACTTC. This encodes CASSPELAVSYEQYF. The chain recombines TRBV18 with TRBJ2-7; 8 bases map to TRBD2. Germline V gene data show CDR1 as KGHSH and CDR2 as LQKENI. With V trimmed by 3 bases and J by 1 base, 5 bases remained unmatched. This CDR3 spans 15 amino acids.

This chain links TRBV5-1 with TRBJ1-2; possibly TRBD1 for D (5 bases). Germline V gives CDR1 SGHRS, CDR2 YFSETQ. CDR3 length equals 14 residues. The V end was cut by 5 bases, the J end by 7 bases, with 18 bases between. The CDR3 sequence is CASRRTGGGGGYTF. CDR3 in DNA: TGCGCCAGCAGGCGTACAGGTGGCGGTGGTGGCTACACCTTC.

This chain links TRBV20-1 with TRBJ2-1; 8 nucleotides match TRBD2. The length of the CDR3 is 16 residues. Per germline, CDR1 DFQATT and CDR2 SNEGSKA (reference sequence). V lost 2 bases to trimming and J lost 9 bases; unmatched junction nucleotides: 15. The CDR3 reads CSARLRGVRSGIEQFF. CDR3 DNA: TGCAGTGCTAGATTGCGGGGGGTTCGGTCAGGGATTGAGCAGTTCTTC.

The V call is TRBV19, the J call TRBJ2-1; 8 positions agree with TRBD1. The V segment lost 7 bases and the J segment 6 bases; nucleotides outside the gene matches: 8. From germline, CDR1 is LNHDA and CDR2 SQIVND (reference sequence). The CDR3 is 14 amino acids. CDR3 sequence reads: CASTHRGTGNEQFF. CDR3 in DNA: TGTGCCAGTACACATCGGGGGACAGGCAATGAGCAGTTCTTC.

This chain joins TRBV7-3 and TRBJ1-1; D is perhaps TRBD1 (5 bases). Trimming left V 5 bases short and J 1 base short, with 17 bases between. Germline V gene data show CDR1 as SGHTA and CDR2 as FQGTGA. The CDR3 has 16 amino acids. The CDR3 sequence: CASSPGSQGPNTEAFF. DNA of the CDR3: TGTGCCAGCAGCCCAGGGTCCCAGGGACCGAACACTGAAGCTTTCTTT.

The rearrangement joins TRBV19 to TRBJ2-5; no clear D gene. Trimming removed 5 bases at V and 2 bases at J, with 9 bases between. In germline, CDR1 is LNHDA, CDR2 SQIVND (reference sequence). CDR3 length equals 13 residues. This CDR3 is CASSPVMQETQYF. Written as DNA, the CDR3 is TGTGCCAGTAGTCCCGTTATGCAAGAGACCCAGTACTTC.

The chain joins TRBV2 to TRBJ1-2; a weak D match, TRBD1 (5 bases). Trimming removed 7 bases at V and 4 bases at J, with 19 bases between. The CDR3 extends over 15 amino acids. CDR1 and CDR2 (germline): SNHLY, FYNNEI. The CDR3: CASNNPGDGGYGYTF. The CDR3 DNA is TGTGCCAGCAATAATCCCGGGGACGGAGGCTATGGCTACACCTTC.

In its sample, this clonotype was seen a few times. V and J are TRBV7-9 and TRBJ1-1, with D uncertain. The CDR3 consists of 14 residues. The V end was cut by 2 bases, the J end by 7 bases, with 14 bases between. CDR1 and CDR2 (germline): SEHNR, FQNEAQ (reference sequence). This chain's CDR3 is CASSLMAGQDEAFF. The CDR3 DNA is TGTGCCAGCAGCTTAATGGCGGGCCAGGATGAAGCTTTCTTT.

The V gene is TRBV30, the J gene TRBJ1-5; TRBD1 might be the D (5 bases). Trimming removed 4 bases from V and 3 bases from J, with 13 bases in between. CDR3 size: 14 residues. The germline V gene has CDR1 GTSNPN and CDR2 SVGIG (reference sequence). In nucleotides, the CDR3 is TGTGCCTGGATCCAATCCGGACACAATCAGCCCCAGCATTTT. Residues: CAWIQSGHNQPQHF.

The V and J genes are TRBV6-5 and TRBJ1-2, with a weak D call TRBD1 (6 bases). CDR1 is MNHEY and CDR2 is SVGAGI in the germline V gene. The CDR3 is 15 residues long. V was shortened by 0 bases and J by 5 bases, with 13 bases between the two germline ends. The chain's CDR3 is CASSYSPTGLYGYTF. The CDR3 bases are TGTGCCAGCAGTTACTCCCCTACAGGGTTATATGGCTACACCTTC.

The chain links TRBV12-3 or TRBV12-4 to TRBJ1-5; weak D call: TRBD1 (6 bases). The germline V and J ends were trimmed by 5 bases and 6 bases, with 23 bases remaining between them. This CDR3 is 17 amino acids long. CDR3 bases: TGTGCCAGCAGTCACCGGGACACCCATTCTTATCCTCAGCCCCAGCATTTT. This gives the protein CASSHRDTHSYPQPQHF.

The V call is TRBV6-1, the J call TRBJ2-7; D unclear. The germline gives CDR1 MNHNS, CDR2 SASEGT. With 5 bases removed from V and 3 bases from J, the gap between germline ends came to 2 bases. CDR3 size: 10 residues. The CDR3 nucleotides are TGTGCCAGCAGTCGCTACGAGCAGTACTTC. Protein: CASSRYEQYF.

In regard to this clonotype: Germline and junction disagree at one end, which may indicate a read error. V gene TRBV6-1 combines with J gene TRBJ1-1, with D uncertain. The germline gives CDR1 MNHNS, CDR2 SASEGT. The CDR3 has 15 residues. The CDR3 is CATHTLTAMNTDAFF. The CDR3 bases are TGTGCCACCCACACATTAACGGCCATGAACACTGACGCTTTCTTT.

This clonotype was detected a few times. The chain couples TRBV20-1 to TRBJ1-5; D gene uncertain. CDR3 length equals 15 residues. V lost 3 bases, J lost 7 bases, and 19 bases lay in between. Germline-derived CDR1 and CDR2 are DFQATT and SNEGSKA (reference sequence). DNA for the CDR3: TGCAGTGCTAGGGAGTTTGTGGGATCGGGGCAGCCCCAGCATTTT. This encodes CSAREFVGSGQPQHF.

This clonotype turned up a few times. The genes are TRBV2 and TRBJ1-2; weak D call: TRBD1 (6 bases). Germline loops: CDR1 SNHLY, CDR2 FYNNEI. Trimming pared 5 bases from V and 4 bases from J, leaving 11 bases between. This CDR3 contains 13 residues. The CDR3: CASSSGEGYGYTF. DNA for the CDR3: TGTGCCAGCAGTTCAGGGGAGGGCTATGGCTACACCTTC.

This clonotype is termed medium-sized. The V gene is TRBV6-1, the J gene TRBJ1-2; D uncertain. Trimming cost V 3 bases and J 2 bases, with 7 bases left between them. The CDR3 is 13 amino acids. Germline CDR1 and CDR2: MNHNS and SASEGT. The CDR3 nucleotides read TGTGCCAGCAGTGATCAGAGGAACTATGGCTACACCTTC. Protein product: CASSDQRNYGYTF.

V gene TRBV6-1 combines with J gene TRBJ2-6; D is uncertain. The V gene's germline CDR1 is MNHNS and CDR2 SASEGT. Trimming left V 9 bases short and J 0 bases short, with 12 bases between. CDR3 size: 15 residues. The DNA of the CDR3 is TGTGCCAGTCTCGCTTCCTTCTCTGGGGCCAACGTCCTGACTTTC. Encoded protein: CASLASFSGANVLTF.

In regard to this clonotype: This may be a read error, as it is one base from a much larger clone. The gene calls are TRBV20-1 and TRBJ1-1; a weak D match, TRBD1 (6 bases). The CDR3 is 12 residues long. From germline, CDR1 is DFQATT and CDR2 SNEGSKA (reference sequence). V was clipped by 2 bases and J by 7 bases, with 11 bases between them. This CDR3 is CSARSRDIEAFF. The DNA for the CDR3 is TGCAGTGCTAGATCCAGGGACATTGAAGCTTTCTTT.

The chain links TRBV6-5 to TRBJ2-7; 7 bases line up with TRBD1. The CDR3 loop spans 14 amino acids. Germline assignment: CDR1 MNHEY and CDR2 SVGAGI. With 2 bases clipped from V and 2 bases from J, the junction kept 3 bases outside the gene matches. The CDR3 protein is CASSYEDRAYEQYF. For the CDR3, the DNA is TGTGCCAGCAGTTACGAAGACAGGGCCTACGAGCAGTACTTC.